This T cell receptor (beta chain) was found in a study of T cells in Graves' hyperthyroidism and ophthalmopathy. Overall study: Any treatment followed the collection of peripheral blood at initial diagnosis.

Enrolled ophthalmopathy patients presented with a Clinical Activity Score of at least 3, a NOSPECS grade of at least 4, and disease duration under 3 months. The table lists this clonotype with a few counts. Its antigen is undetermined. RNA transcripts were the template for amplifying TCR beta CDR3 regions. RT-PCR in the first round (using the HTBI primer set) targeted the TCR CDR3. TCRdb reprocessed the multiplex PCR reads with MiXCR, giving one entry per CDR3 protein. Among roughly 350,000 distinct CDR3 sequences, more than 14% were seen once, and the ten largest hold about 19%. Trimming stripped 3 bases from V and 2 bases from J, with 8 bases between. Germline V lookup: CDR1 SGHTA, CDR2 FQGTGA. The CDR3 length is 15 residues. Study observations and caveats: The majority of expanded thyroid clonotypes above 0.001 also appeared in blood. Stable hyperthyroidism and ophthalmopathy were separated using 13 V-J signatures.

This chain connects TRBV7-3 to TRBJ2-6, with D perhaps matching TRBD1 (6 bases). This clonotype was obtained from a woman aged 25 to 45 with Graves' ophthalmopathy. The specimen was blood. The CDR3 is CASSFRGTGANVLTF. CDR3 nucleotides: TGTGCCAGCAGCTTCAGGGGTACTGGGGCCAACGTCCTGACTTTC.